Following are 16 T cell receptor beta chains from one sample sequenced in a study of chemoradiotherapy in HPV16-positive cancers. Some clones are missing from TCRdb's copy, which holds only in-frame ones; the method was immunoSEQ multiplex PCR. The sample consists of around 420 clones, about 85% of them appearing once. The source was tumor tissue, collected from a patient who underwent chemoradiotherapy. The receptors here all came from a human donor with HPV-associated anogenital cancer.

In its sample, this clone was seen a few times. The chain carries TRBV30 and TRBJ2-7; the match to TRBD2 covers 8 bases. Germline CDR1 is GTSNPN and CDR2 is SVGIG (reference sequence). This CDR3 region has 13 residues. J lost 9 bases, V lost 3 bases, and 10 bases had no gene match. This chain's CDR3 is CAWRVSPGGWQYF. The CDR3 bases are TGTGCCTGGAGGGTAAGCCCGGGAGGGTGGCAGTACTTC.

The chain recombines TRBV6-1 with TRBJ1-5, with a weak D call TRBD1 (5 bases). V was trimmed by 8 bases and J by 10 bases, leaving 21 bases between them. There are 14 residues in the CDR3. From germline, CDR1 is MNHNS and CDR2 SASEGT. The CDR3 here is CASRQNQFKSPQHF. The DNA for the CDR3 is TGTGCCAGCCGACAGAACCAGTTTAAATCTCCCCAGCATTTT.

The rearrangement uses TRBV5-1 and TRBJ2-7; D perhaps matches TRBD2 (5 bases). Trimming cost V 8 bases and J 2 bases, with 8 bases left between them. This CDR3 spans 11 amino acids. CDR1 SGHRS and CDR2 YFSETQ come from the germline V gene. This chain's CDR3 is CASTGTYEQYF. DNA for the CDR3: TGCGCCAGTACCGGGACCTACGAGCAGTACTTC.

This clone has only one observation. The chain carries TRBV6-1 and TRBJ2-3, with TRBD1 matching 7 bases. V was clipped by 4 bases and J by 9 bases; unmatched bases: 19. This CDR3 spans 17 amino acids. CDR1 is MNHNS and CDR2 is SASEGT in the germline V gene. As DNA, the CDR3 is TGTGCCAGCAGTGGCTCACTTGGGACAGATACCCGGACGACGCAGTATTTT. Protein sequence: CASSGSLGTDTRTTQYF.

The chain uses TRBV2 and TRBJ2-1; maybe TRBD1 (6 bases). Germline V gene lookup returns CDR1 SNHLY and CDR2 FYNNEI. The length of the CDR3 is 13 residues. V was shortened by 4 bases and J by 9 bases, with 13 bases between the two germline ends. The CDR3 coding sequence is TGTGCCAGCAGTGTAACAGGGCGTTCTGAGCAGTTCTTC. This codes for CASSVTGRSEQFF.

The CDR3 here is CASSLSVGSFENEQFF. The CDR3 DNA reads TGTGCCAGCAGTTTATCGGTCGGCAGCTTTGAGAATGAGCAGTTCTTC. V and J are TRBV28 and TRBJ2-1; D is ambiguous. V shed 1 base and J shed 7 bases, with 17 bases lying between them. This CDR3 contains 16 residues. Germline lookup yields CDR1 MDHEN and CDR2 SYDVKM.

This chain joins TRBV18 and TRBJ2-1; D is uncertain. Germline V CDR1 and CDR2: KGHSH, LQKENI. This CDR3 has 15 residues. V was cut by 2 bases and J by 6 bases, with 14 bases left in between. The CDR3 here is CASSPGRTFGNEQFF. The DNA of the CDR3 is TGTGCCAGCTCACCAGGACGGACGTTTGGCAATGAGCAGTTCTTC.

The chain uses TRBV18 and TRBJ2-5, with a possible D match to TRBD2 (5 bases). CDR3 size: 14 residues. Germline CDR1 reads KGHSH; CDR2 reads LQKENI. Trimming pared 4 bases from V and 5 bases from J, leaving 14 bases between. CDR3 bases: TGTGCCAGCTCACTTTCGGAGGCTACGGAGACCCAGTACTTC. Amino acid sequence: CASSLSEATETQYF.

Regarding this clone: This is likely a read error, given that the CDR3 carries no conserved phenylalanine or tryptophan at its end. This sequence joins TRBV19 and TRBJ2-7, with 7 positions matching TRBD2. Germline CDR1 is LNHDA and CDR2 is SQIVND (reference sequence). This CDR3 spans 13 amino acids. Trimming took 3 bases from V and 7 from J; bases not matched to a gene: 6. CDR3 amino acids: CASSIPGREEQYL. CDR3 nucleotides: TGTGCCAGTAGTATCCCTGGGCGGGAGGAGCAGTACCTC.

The rearrangement uses TRBV5-1 and TRBJ2-5; no firm D call. The DNA end is a closer match to TRBJ2-7, so the J assignment may be wrong. The CDR3 is made up of 15 amino acids. Germline lookup yields CDR1 SGHRS and CDR2 YFSETQ. Here the CDR3 reads CASSPDVASSYEQYF. DNA for the CDR3: TGCGCCAGCAGCCCGGACGTCGCTTCCTCCTACGAGCAGTACTTC.

CDR3 loop: CSAVRTDEQYF. CDR3 in DNA: TGCAGTGCGGTACGGACCGACGAGCAGTACTTC. V is TRBV20-1 and J is TRBJ2-7; D is unclear. There are 11 residues in the CDR3. Trimming removed 6 bases from V and 5 bases from J, with 11 bases in between. Germline assignment: CDR1 DFQATT and CDR2 SNEGSKA (reference sequence).

The chain is built from TRBV9 and TRBJ2-5; tentatively, D is TRBD1 (6 bases). The CDR3 is 17 amino acids. The germline gives CDR1 SGDLS, CDR2 YYNGEE. The V end lost 0 bases, the J end lost 0 bases, and 15 bases lay between the germline ends. The CDR3, as DNA: TGTGCCAGCAGCGTAGGGTCGAGGGGGTTTTACCAAGAGACCCAGTACTTC. Translated: CASSVGSRGFYQETQYF. Full variable domain (missing parts from reference TRBV9 and TRBJ2-5): DSGVTQTPKHLITATGQRVTLRCSPRSGDLSVYWYQQSLDQGLQFLIQYYNGEERAKGNILERFSAQQFPDLHSELNLSSLELGDSALYFCASSVGSRGFYQETQYFGPGTRLLVL.

This clone came up once. The V and J genes are TRBV6-6 and TRBJ1-2; weak D call: TRBD1 (5 bases). In germline, CDR1 is MNHNY, CDR2 SVGAGI (reference sequence). The CDR3 runs 12 residues. The V end was cut by 8 bases, the J end by 6 bases, with 13 bases between. The CDR3 DNA is TGTGCCAGCGGGAGGTTGGGGGATGGCTACACCTTC. Residues: CASGRLGDGYTF.

This chain links TRBV6-1 with TRBJ2-6, with D possibly matching TRBD2 (5 bases). Germline V gene data show CDR1 as MNHNS and CDR2 as SASEGT. CDR3 length equals 18 residues. Trimming pared 3 bases from V and 5 bases from J, leaving 20 bases between. CDR3 in amino acids: CASSEGSSAQSRANVLTF. The DNA for the CDR3 is TGTGCCAGCAGTGAGGGGAGCTCTGCACAAAGTCGGGCCAACGTCCTGACTTTC.

CDR3 sequence: CASSLAGGGSVVYEQYF. The CDR3 DNA sequence: TGTGCCAGCAGTTTAGCAGGGGGCGGATCGGTTGTGTACGAGCAGTACTTC. The chain has TRBV27 and TRBJ2-7; 8 bases agree with TRBD1. The CDR3 is 17 amino acids. V was pared by 2 bases and J by 4 bases, with 13 bases of the junction left unmatched. From germline, CDR1 is MNHEY and CDR2 SMNVEV (reference sequence).

The chain has TRBV5-6 and TRBJ2-7; TRBD2 might be the D (7 bases). Trimming took off 4 bases at V and 5 bases at J, with 25 bases between the two ends. Germline CDR1 reads SGHDT; CDR2 reads YYEEEE. This CDR3 is 17 amino acids long. The CDR3: CASSGPLAGAPFDEQYF. DNA for the CDR3: TGTGCCAGCAGCGGACCTCTCGCGGGGGCGCCTTTCGACGAGCAGTACTTC.